This T cell receptor beta chain derives from a study of shared clonotypes between healthy human individuals. Findings and caveats of the study: Represented diversity, genetic and exposure-history alike, was limited by few donors.

About this clone: What it recognizes is unknown.

Unmatched junction bases numbered 12, after V lost 0 bases and J lost 5 bases. Germline CDR1 KGHSH, CDR2 LQKENI. The CDR3 runs 18 residues. CD8 cells classed as naive were CD45RO-negative and positively selected for CCR7, excluding terminally differentiated effector memory CD45RA+ cells. Sequencing was performed with immunoSEQ multiplex PCR; in TCRdb, only in-frame clones are kept and a portion is missing. The sample records millions of clones, approximately 94% being singletons. The material sequenced was naive CD8+ T cells sorted from blood. This sequence originates from a man in his late teens or twenties in good health. The rearrangement uses TRBV18 and TRBJ2-1; 8 bases agree with TRBD2. CDR3 protein: CASSPPLLAEGLNNEQFF. DNA for the CDR3: TGTGCCAGCTCACCACCGTTACTAGCGGAGGGCCTCAACAATGAGCAGTTCTTC. The full variable domain, completed using reference TRBV18 and TRBJ2-1, is NAGVMQNPRHLVRRRGQEARLRCSPMKGHSHVYWYRQLPEEGLKFMVYLQKENIIDESGMPKERFSAEFPKEGPSILRIQQVVRGDSAAYFCASSPPLLAEGLNNEQFFGPGTRLTVL.